Listed below are T cell receptor beta chains from one sample, sequenced in a study of blood T cell repertoires in COVID-19. Repertoires were generated with immunoSEQ multiplex PCR, while TCRdb's copy carries only in-frame clones and drops some. The sample holds some 320,000 clones, more than 75% seen once. Sequencing was done on a sample of PBMCs or T cells enriched from blood (not recorded which). The source of these receptors is a woman younger than 45 who had recovered from COVID-19. Both conserved end residues are part of each CDR3. D genes are given only for firm matches. A clone size is listed for some rows: how often the clone was seen (once, few, many), or a class if it is expanded.

J gene,V gene,clone size,D gene,CDR3 protein,CDR3 DNA
TRBJ1-3,TRBV20-1,.,TRBD1,CSASKTGSGNTIYF,TGCAGTGCTAGTAAGACAGGGTCGGGAAACACCATATATTTT
TRBJ2-5,TRBV7-2,.,TRBD2,CASSLGAGRGETQYF,TGTGCCAGCAGCTTAGGAGCGGGACGCGGGGAGACCCAGTACTTC
TRBJ1-2,TRBV4-3,.,.,CASSPAGANYGYTF,TGCGCCAGCAGCCCAGCGGGGGCTAACTATGGCTACACCTTC
TRBJ2-2,TRBV28,.,.,CASSRPAGRQGARTGELFF,TGTGCCAGCAGTAGACCGGCCGGTCGACAAGGGGCCCGAACCGGGGAGCTGTTTTTT
TRBJ1-2,TRBV2,.,TRBD1,CASSSAGTEYGYTF,TGTGCCAGCAGTAGCGCCGGGACAGAGTATGGCTACACCTTC
TRBJ1-1,TRBV7-2,.,.,CASSHAQHRNTEAFF,TGTGCCAGCAGCCACGCACAACATCGGAACACTGAAGCTTTCTTT
TRBJ1-5,TRBV7-9,.,.,CASSLMEDQPQHF,TGTGCCAGCAGCCTAATGGAGGATCAGCCCCAGCATTTT
TRBJ1-4,TRBV11-2,.,TRBD1,CASSSSGGRQGLIGEKLFF,TGTGCCAGCAGCTCTAGTGGGGGTAGACAGGGGTTAATCGGTGAAAAACTGTTTTTT
TRBJ2-1,TRBV5-8,once,.,CASTNLDSYNEQFF,TGTGCCAGCACGAATCTGGACAGCTACAATGAGCAGTTCTTC
TRBJ1-2,TRBV27,.,TRBD1,CASSLQGGYGYTF,TGTGCCAGCAGTTTACAGGGGGGCTATGGCTACACCTTC
TRBJ1-5,TRBV5-5,once,.,CASSRAGLGQPQHF,TGTGCCAGCAGCCGAGCAGGGTTAGGTCAGCCCCAGCATTTT
TRBJ1-4,TRBV5-1,.,.,CASSLSGPLEKLFF,TGCGCCAGCAGCTTGAGCGGGCCCCTTGAAAAACTGTTTTTT
TRBJ1-1,TRBV7-9,.,.,CASSLKTGEMNTEAFF,TGTGCCAGCAGCCTTAAGACAGGAGAGATGAACACTGAAGCTTTCTTT
TRBJ1-5,TRBV19,.,.,CASTSDSSKSNQPQHF,TGTGCCAGTACCTCGGACAGCTCGAAAAGCAATCAGCCCCAGCATTTT
TRBJ1-2,TRBV29-1,.,.,CSVDLVGGARYGYTF,TGCAGCGTTGATTTGGTGGGAGGAGCACGTTATGGCTACACCTTC
TRBJ2-3,TRBV4-1,few,.,CASSQGGRSGTYF,TGCGCCAGCAGCCAAGGAGGGAGGTCCGGGACTTATTTT
TRBJ1-6,TRBV25-1,.,.,CASSDPGRASPLHF,TGTGCCAGCAGTGATCCAGGGCGTGCTTCACCCCTCCACTTT
TRBJ2-2,TRBV7-8,.,.,CASSRGGNNGELFF,TGTGCCAGCAGCCGGGGAGGCAACAACGGGGAGCTGTTTTTT
TRBJ1-1,TRBV11-2,.,.,CASSRQAGDTEAFF,TGTGCCAGCAGTCGACAGGCGGGCGACACTGAAGCTTTCTTT
TRBJ2-3,TRBV4-2,.,TRBD2,CASSQDGLAGGRIDTDTQYF,TGTGCCAGCAGCCAAGATGGACTAGCGGGGGGGCGCATAGACACAGATACGCAGTATTTT
TRBJ1-2,TRBV12-3/TRBV12-4,.,.,CASSLDNHYGYTF,TGTGCCAGCAGTTTGGACAATCACTATGGCTACACCTTC
TRBJ1-2,TRBV7-2,once,TRBD1,CASSLSAGQAYGYTF,TGTGCCAGCAGCTTATCCGCCGGACAGGCCTATGGCTACACCTTC
TRBJ1-1,TRBV5-1,.,TRBD1,CASSSGQGVGNTEAFF,TGCGCCAGCAGCTCTGGACAGGGAGTGGGAAACACTGAAGCTTTCTTT
TRBJ1-6,TRBV27,.,.,CASSSGPAINSPLHF,TGTGCCAGCAGCTCAGGGCCAGCTATTAATTCACCCCTCCACTTT
TRBJ2-7,TRBV6-5,.,TRBD2,CASSYKKTSGIYEQYF,TGTGCCAGCAGTTATAAAAAGACTAGCGGAATCTACGAGCAGTACTTC
TRBJ1-2,TRBV28,.,.,CASSPPITGNYGYTF,TGTGCCAGCAGTCCACCTATAACAGGGAACTATGGCTACACCTTC
TRBJ2-1,TRBV18,few,.,CASLRGGEVEQFF,TGTGCCAGCCTCCGAGGGGGGGAAGTGGAGCAGTTCTTC
TRBJ1-1,TRBV6-5,.,TRBD1,CASSLGTETEAFF,TGTGCCAGCAGCCTTGGGACAGAGACTGAAGCTTTCTTT
TRBJ1-1,TRBV10-3,.,.,CATENGEEAFF,TGTGCCACCGAGAACGGTGAGGAAGCTTTCTTT
TRBJ2-3,TRBV2,.,TRBD2,CASSVGTSGTYGGTQYF,TGTGCCAGCAGTGTCGGGACTAGCGGGACCTACGGGGGTACGCAGTATTTT
TRBJ2-2,TRBV3-1/TRBV3-2,.,.,CASSQEHIGIHTGELFF,TGTGCCAGCAGCCAAGAGCACATCGGGATTCACACCGGGGAGCTGTTTTTT
TRBJ2-7,TRBV5-5,.,.,CASSKDQGYSYEQYF,TGTGCCAGCAGCAAGGACCAGGGTTATTCCTACGAGCAGTACTTC
TRBJ1-2,TRBV29-1,.,TRBD1,CSVVGGAGGYTF,TGCAGCGTTGTAGGGGGCGCGGGTGGCTACACCTTC
TRBJ2-1,TRBV4-1,few,TRBD2,CASSQEVLAGSRYEQFF,TGCGCCAGCAGCCAAGAGGTTCTAGCGGGGAGTAGATATGAGCAGTTCTTC
TRBJ1-4,TRBV7-9,.,TRBD1,CASSFGQGAIEKLFF,TGTGCCAGCAGCTTCGGACAGGGGGCAATTGAAAAACTGTTTTTT
TRBJ1-1,TRBV6-2/TRBV6-3,.,.,CASSSPLGSGGSTEAFF,TGTGCCAGCAGTTCCCCCTTGGGCTCTGGGGGGAGCACTGAAGCTTTCTTT
TRBJ1-2,TRBV28,.,TRBD1,CATGQGVVYGYTF,TGTGCAACCGGACAGGGGGTGGTCTATGGCTACACCTTC
TRBJ1-1,TRBV29-1,.,.,CSVVPQLTEAFF,TGCAGCGTTGTCCCTCAGTTAACTGAAGCTTTCTTT
TRBJ2-7,TRBV4-2,.,.,CASSQGFTAGAYEQYF,TGTGCCAGCAGCCAAGGGTTTACGGCAGGGGCCTACGAGCAGTACTTC
TRBJ1-1,TRBV6-5,.,.,CASSYSDTITEAFF,TGTGCCAGCAGTTACTCGGACACCATCACTGAAGCTTTCTTT